This entry is about one TCR beta chain. Using immunoSEQ multiplex PCR, the repertoire was profiled, and TCRdb retains in-frame clones only, with some absent. The sample holds 150,000 or so clones, around 79% seen once. This sample stems from a study of blood T cell repertoires in COVID-19. Sequenced material: peripheral blood. The TCR comes from an older woman with COVID-19, enrolled during active disease.

For the CDR3, the DNA is TGCGCCAGCAGCCAAGAAGGCCGCCGGGGGACCCAGTACTTC. As protein: CASSQEGRRGTQYF. The genes are TRBV4-3 and TRBJ2-5; D perhaps matches TRBD2 (5 bases). The V and J ends lost 0 bases and 7 bases respectively, with 12 bases between them. CDR3 length equals 14 residues. CDR1 and CDR2 (germline): LGHNA, YSLEER.